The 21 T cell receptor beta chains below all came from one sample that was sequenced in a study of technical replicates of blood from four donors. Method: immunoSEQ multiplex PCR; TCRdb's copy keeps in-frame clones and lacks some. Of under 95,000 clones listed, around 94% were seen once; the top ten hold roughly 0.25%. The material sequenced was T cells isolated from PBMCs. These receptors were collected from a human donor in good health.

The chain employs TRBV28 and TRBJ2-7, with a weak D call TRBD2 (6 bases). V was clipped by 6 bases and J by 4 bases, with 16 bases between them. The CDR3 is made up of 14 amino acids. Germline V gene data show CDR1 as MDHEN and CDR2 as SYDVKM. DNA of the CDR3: TGTGCCAGCAGACAAGACGGGAGCGGTTACGAGCAGTACTTC. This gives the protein CASRQDGSGYEQYF.

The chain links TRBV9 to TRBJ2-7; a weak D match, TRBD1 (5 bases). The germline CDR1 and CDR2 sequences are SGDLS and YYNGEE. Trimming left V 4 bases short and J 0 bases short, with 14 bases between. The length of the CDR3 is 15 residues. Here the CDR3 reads CASSLGAVSSYEQYF. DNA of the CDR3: TGTGCCAGCAGCCTTGGGGCCGTAAGCTCCTACGAGCAGTACTTC. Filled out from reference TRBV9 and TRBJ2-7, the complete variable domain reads DSGVTQTPKHLITATGQRVTLRCSPRSGDLSVYWYQQSLDQGLQFLIQYYNGEERAKGNILERFSAQQFPDLHSELNLSSLELGDSALYFCASSLGAVSSYEQYFGPGTRLTVT.

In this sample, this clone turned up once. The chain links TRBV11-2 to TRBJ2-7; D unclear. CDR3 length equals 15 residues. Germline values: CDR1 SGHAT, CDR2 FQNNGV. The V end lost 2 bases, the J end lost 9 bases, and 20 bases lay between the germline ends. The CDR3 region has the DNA TGTGCCAGCAGCTTAAGCGCGAAGATGAATTCGGGGCAGTACTTC. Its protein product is CASSLSAKMNSGQYF. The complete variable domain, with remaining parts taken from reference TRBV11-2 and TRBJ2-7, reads EAGVAQSPRYKIIEKRQSVAFWCNPISGHATLYWYQQILGQGPKLLIQFQNNGVVDDSQLPKDRFSAERLKGVDSTLKIQPAKLEDSAVYLCASSLSAKMNSGQYFGPGTRLTVT.

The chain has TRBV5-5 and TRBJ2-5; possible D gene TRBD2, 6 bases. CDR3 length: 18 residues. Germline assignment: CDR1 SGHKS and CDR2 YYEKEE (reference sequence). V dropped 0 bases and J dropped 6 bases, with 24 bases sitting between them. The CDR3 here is CASSLGAELQSTRKTQYF. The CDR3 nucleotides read TGTGCCAGCAGCTTGGGGGCTGAACTCCAATCGACTAGAAAGACCCAGTACTTC. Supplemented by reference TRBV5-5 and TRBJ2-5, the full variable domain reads DAGVTQSPTHLIKTRGQQVTLRCSPISGHKSVSWYQQVLGQGPQFIFQYYEKEERGRGNFPDRFSARQFPNYSSELNVNALLLGDSALYLCASSLGAELQSTRKTQYFGPGTRLLVL.

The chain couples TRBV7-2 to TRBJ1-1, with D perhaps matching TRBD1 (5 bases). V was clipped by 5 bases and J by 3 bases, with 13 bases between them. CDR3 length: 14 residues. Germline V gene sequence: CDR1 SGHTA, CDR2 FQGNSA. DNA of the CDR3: TGTGCCAGCAGCCCCACGCGGGGGGACACTGAAGCTTTCTTT. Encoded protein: CASSPTRGDTEAFF. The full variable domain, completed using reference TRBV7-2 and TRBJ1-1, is GAGVSQSPSNKVTEKGKDVELRCDPISGHTALYWYRQSLGQGLEFLIYFQGNSAPDKSGLPSDRFSAERTGGSVSTLTIQRTQQEDSAVYLCASSPTRGDTEAFFGQGTRLTVV.

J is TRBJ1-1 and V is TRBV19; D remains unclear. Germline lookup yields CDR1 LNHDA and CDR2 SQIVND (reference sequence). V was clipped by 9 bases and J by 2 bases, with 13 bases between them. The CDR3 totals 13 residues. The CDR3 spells CASTFSSNTEAFF. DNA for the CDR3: TGTGCCAGCACATTCTCCTCCAACACTGAAGCTTTCTTT. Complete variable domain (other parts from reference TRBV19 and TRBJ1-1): DGGITQSPKYLFRKEGQNVTLSCEQNLNHDAMYWYRQDPGQGLRLIYYSQIVNDFQKGDIAEGYSVSREKKESFPLTVTSAQKNPTAFYLCASTFSSNTEAFFGQGTRLTVV.

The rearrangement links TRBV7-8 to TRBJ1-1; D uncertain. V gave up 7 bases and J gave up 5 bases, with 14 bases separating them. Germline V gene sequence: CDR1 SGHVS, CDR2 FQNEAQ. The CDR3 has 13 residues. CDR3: CASTLTTGTEAFF. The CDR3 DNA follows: TGTGCCAGCACCCTAACGACTGGGACTGAAGCTTTCTTT.

CDR3 coding DNA: TGTGCCAGCAGTAGGGACAGTAATTCACCCCTCCACTTT. This translates into CASSRDSNSPLHF. This chain connects TRBV6-4 to TRBJ1-6, with 7 bases matching TRBD1. There are 13 residues in the CDR3. V trimming: 5 bases; J trimming: 6 bases; junction bases outside the gene matches: 1. From germline, CDR1 is MRHNA and CDR2 SNTAGT.

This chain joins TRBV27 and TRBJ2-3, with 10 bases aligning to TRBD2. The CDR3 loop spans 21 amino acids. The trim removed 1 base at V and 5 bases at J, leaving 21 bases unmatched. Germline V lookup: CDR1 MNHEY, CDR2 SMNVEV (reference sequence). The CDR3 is CASSLFTRSGRAQGSLDTQYF. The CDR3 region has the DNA TGTGCCAGCAGTTTATTCACCCGGAGCGGGAGGGCCCAAGGGAGTCTAGATACGCAGTATTTT.

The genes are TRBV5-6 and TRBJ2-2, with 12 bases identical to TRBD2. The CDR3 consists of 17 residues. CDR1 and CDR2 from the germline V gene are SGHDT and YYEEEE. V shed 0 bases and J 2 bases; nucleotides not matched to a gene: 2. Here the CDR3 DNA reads TGTGCCAGCAGCTTGGCTAGCGGGAGGGGAAACACCGGGGAGCTGTTTTTT. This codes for CASSLASGRGNTGELFF.

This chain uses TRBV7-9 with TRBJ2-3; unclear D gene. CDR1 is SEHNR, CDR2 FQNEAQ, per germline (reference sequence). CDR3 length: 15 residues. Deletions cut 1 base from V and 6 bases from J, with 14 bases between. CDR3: CASSLESASRDTQYF. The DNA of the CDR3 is TGTGCCAGCAGCTTAGAGTCGGCTAGTCGCGATACGCAGTATTTT.

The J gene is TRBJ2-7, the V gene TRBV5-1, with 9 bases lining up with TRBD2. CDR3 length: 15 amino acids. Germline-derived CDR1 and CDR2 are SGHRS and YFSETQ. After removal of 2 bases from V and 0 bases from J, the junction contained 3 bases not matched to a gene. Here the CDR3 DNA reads TGCGCCAGCAGCTTAAGCGGGAGGTTCTCCTACGAGCAGTACTTC. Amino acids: CASSLSGRFSYEQYF.

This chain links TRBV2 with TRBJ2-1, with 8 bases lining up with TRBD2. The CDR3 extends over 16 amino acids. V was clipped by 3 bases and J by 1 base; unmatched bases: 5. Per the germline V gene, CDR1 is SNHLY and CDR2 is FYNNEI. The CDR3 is CASSDRGLGSYNEQFF. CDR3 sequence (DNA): TGTGCCAGCAGTGATAGGGGACTAGGGTCCTACAATGAGCAGTTCTTC. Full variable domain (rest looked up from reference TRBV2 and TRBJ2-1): EPEVTQTPSHQVTQMGQEVILRCVPISNHLYFYWYRQILGQKVEFLVSFYNNEISEKSEIFDDQFSVERPDGSNFTLKIRSTKLEDSAMYFCASSDRGLGSYNEQFFGPGTRLTVL.

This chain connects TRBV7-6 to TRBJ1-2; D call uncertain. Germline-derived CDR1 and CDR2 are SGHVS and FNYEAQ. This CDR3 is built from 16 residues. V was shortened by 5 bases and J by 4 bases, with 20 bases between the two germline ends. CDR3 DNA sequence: TGTGCCAGCAGCAGCTTACCCTCCGACAAGCTCTATGGCTACACCTTC. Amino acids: CASSSLPSDKLYGYTF.

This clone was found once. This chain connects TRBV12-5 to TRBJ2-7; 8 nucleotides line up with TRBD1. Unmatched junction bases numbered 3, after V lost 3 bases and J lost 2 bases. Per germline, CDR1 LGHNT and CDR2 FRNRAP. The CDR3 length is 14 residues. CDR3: CASGFGTGPYEQYF. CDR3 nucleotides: TGTGCTAGTGGTTTCGGGACAGGTCCCTACGAGCAGTACTTC.

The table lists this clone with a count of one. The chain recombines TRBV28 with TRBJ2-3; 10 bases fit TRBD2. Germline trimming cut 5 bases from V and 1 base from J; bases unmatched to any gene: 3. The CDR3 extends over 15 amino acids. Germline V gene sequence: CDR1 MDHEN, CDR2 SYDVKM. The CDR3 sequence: CASSTLAGGTDTQYF. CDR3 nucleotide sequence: TGTGCCAGCAGTACCCTAGCGGGAGGCACAGATACGCAGTATTTT.

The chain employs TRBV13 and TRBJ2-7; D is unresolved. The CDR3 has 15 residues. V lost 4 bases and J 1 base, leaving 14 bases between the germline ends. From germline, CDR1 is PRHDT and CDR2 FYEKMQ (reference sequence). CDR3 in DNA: TGTGCCAGCAGCTCCTACAGCTCCCCGTCCTACGAGCAGTACTTC. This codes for CASSSYSSPSYEQYF.

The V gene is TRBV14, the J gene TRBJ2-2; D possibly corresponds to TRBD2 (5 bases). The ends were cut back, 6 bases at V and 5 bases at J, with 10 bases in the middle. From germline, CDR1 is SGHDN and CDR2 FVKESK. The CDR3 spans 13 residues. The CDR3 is CASSPGKTGELFF. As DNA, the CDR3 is TGTGCCAGCAGTCCGGGGAAAACCGGGGAGCTGTTTTTT.

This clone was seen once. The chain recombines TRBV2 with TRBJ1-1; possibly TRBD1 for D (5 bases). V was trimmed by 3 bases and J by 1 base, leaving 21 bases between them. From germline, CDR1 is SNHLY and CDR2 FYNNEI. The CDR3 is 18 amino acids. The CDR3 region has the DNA TGTGCCAGCAGTGAGGGTCGCCCCGGAGGGGATTCGAACACTGAAGCTTTCTTT. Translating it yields CASSEGRPGGDSNTEAFF.

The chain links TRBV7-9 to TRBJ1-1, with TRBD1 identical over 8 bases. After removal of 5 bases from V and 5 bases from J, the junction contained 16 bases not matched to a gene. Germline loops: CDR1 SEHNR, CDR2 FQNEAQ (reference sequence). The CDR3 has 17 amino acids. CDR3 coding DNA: TGTGCCAGCAGCAAACCGGGACAGGACTTAAAGAGGACTGAAGCTTTCTTT. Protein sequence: CASSKPGQDLKRTEAFF.

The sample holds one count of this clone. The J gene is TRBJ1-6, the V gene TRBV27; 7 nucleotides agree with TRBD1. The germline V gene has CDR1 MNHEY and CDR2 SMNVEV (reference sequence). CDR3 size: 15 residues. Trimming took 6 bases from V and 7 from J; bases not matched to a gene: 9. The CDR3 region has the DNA TGTGCCAGCAGCTTTCGGGACAGCCTAAATTCACCCCTCCACTTT. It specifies CASSFRDSLNSPLHF.